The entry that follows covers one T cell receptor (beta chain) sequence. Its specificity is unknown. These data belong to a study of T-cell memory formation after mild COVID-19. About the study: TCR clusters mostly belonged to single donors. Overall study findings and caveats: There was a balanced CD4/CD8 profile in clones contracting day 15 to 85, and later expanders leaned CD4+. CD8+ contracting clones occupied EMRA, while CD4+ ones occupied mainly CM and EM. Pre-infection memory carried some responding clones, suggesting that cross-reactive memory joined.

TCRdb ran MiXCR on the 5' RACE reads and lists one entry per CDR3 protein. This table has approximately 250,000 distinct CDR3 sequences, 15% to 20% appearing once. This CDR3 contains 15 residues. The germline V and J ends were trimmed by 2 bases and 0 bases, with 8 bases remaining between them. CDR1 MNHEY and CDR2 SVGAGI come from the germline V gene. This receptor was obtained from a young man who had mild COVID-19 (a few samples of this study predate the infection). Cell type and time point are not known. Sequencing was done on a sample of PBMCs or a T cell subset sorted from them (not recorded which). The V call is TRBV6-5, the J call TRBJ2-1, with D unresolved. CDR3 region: CASSYASSSYNEQFF. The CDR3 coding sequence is TGTGCCAGCAGTTACGCTTCGAGCTCCTACAATGAGCAGTTCTTC.